Below are 27 T cell receptor beta chains sequenced from a single sample in a study of blood T cells in healthy people across ages. A J-beta primer mix and a sample-barcoded 5' primer were used in a second PCR of roughly 6 to 11 cycles. TCRdb itself ran the 5' RACE reads through MiXCR, one entry per CDR3 protein. Of roughly 1,000,000 distinct CDR3 sequences listed, approximately 25% are singletons. These data were also filed under a second study, of T cells of mothers and their children.

Sequenced sample: blood. All receptors derive from a girl aged 2 to 10 in good health.

This clonotype was seen at least ten times. Sequence at one end of the junction differs from germline and may be a read error. The V call is TRBV7-9, the J call TRBJ2-5; no clear D gene. The germline V gene has CDR1 SEHNR and CDR2 FQNEAQ (reference sequence). The CDR3 sequence is 13 residues long. The DNA of the CDR3 is TGTGCTAGCAGCTTAGCCCCACAAGAGACCCAGTACTTC. Protein: CASSLAPQETQYF.

This clonotype was seen more than once but under ten times. The rearrangement joins TRBV4-1 to TRBJ2-6; D gene unclear. The CDR3 is 19 amino acids. The germline V gene encodes CDR1 MGHRA and CDR2 YSYEKL. Trimming removed 0 bases from V and 0 bases from J, with 15 bases in between. The CDR3 is CASSQDRIEVISGANVLTF. CDR3 nucleotides: TGCGCCAGCAGCCAAGATAGGATTGAGGTTATCTCTGGGGCCAACGTCCTGACTTTC.

In regard to this clonotype: Since the CDR3 does not end with the conserved phenylalanine or tryptophan, this likely comes from a read error. The chain employs TRBV5-6 and TRBJ2-7, with D possibly matching TRBD2 (5 bases). Germline CDR1 is SGHDT and CDR2 is YYEEEE. V lost 2 bases and J 2 bases, leaving 11 bases between the germline ends. The CDR3 extends over 14 amino acids. The CDR3 DNA follows: TGTGCCAGCAGCTTCGTAGCGAATCCCTACGAGCAGTACTCC. Amino acid sequence: CASSFVANPYEQYS.

This clonotype was seen only a few times. The gene calls are TRBV29-1 and TRBJ2-5; tentatively, D is TRBD1 or TRBD2 (5 bases each). Germline loops: CDR1 SQVTM, CDR2 ANQGSEA. This CDR3 spans 12 amino acids. V shed 7 bases and J shed 2 bases, with 11 bases lying between them. The CDR3 is CSGGSVQETQYF. CDR3 DNA: TGCAGCGGGGGGAGTGTTCAAGAGACCCAGTACTTC. Full variable domain (rest looked up from reference TRBV29-1 and TRBJ2-5): SAVISQKPSRDICQRGTSLTIQCQVDSQVTMMFWYRQQPGQSLTLIATANQGSEATYESGFVIDKFPISRPNLTFSTLTVSNMSPEDSSIYLCSGGSVQETQYFGPGTRLLVL.

V is TRBV27 and J is TRBJ2-5, with 9 bases fitting TRBD1. J lost 4 bases, V lost 5 bases, and 2 bases had no gene match. Germline V gene data show CDR1 as MNHEY and CDR2 as SMNVEV (reference sequence). The CDR3 extends over 13 amino acids. The CDR3 sequence is CASSGQGPETQYF. CDR3 in DNA: TGTGCCAGCAGTGGACAGGGGCCAGAGACCCAGTACTTC.

As concerns this clonotype: One end of the junction does not line up with germline, which may come from a read error. The J gene is TRBJ2-2, the V gene TRBV7-7; D unresolved. CDR1 SSHAT and CDR2 FNYEAQ come from the germline V gene (reference sequence). The CDR3 runs to 14 residues. For the CDR3, the DNA is TGTGCTAGCAGCTTTCTCGAGAACACCGGGGAGCTGTTTTTT. It encodes CASSFLENTGELFF.

This clonotype was seen more than once but under ten times. The chain carries TRBV14 and TRBJ2-1; the D is unclear. V was pared by 0 bases and J by 5 bases, with 11 bases between. Germline V gene sequence: CDR1 SGHDN, CDR2 FVKESK. This CDR3 is 15 amino acids long. CDR3 sequence (DNA): TGTGCCAGCAGCCAAGACGCCCGGCCCCACAATGAGCAGTTCTTC. This translates into CASSQDARPHNEQFF.

This clonotype came up a few times. V and J are TRBV20-1 and TRBJ2-7, with TRBD2 matching 8 bases. Germline V lookup: CDR1 DFQATT, CDR2 SNEGSKA (reference sequence). The V gene end was trimmed by 6 bases and the J gene end by 2 bases; junction bases not matched to a gene: 9. The CDR3 loop spans 14 amino acids. CDR3 coding DNA: TGCAGTGCCACAAGGTCGGGAGGGCCCTACGAGCAGTACTTC. Translated: CSATRSGGPYEQYF.

A few counts support this clonotype. This chain connects TRBV20-1 to TRBJ1-1; no clear D. The V gene's germline CDR1 is DFQATT and CDR2 SNEGSKA (reference sequence). The CDR3 runs to 11 residues. V was cut by 1 base and J by 12 bases, with 12 bases left in between. CDR3 sequence: CSARVAFIPFF. The CDR3, as DNA: TGCAGTGCTAGAGTGGCCTTTATTCCTTTCTTT.

This clonotype was seen a few times. In DNA, the CDR3 is TGTGCCAGCAGCAACATAGCGGGGGGGCCCATAATTGACAATGAGCAGTTCTTC. It translates to CASSNIAGGPIIDNEQFF. The V call is TRBV7-3, the J call TRBJ2-1; 11 bases line up with TRBD2. The J segment lost 5 bases and the V segment lost 5 bases, leaving 14 bases of the junction unmatched. The CDR3 is made up of 18 amino acids. Germline CDR1 SGHTA, CDR2 FQGTGA.

In its sample, this clonotype was seen a few times. The chain links TRBV3-1 to TRBJ1-5; D not certain. Between the trimmed V and J ends, which lost 1 base and 6 bases, there was a span of 13 bases. CDR1 and CDR2 from the germline V gene are LGHDT and YNNKEL (reference sequence). This CDR3 is 15 amino acids long. This chain's CDR3 is CASSQGRTTTQPQHF. The CDR3 DNA follows: TGTGCCAGCAGCCAAGGTAGGACTACCACTCAGCCCCAGCATTTT.

The rearrangement links TRBV28 to TRBJ1-4; D remains ambiguous. This CDR3 is 14 amino acids long. The germline V and J ends were trimmed by 3 bases and 5 bases, with 10 bases remaining between them. Germline assignment: CDR1 MDHEN and CDR2 SYDVKM. The CDR3: CASSLIGQNEKLFF. The CDR3, as DNA: TGTGCCAGCAGTTTGATCGGTCAAAATGAAAAACTGTTTTTT.

The genes are TRBV11-2 and TRBJ2-5, with D perhaps matching TRBD1 or TRBD2 (6 bases each). The germline V gene has CDR1 SGHAT and CDR2 FQNNGV. V was clipped by 5 bases and J by 5 bases, with 15 bases between them. The CDR3 loop spans 14 amino acids. For the CDR3, the DNA is TGTGCCAGCAGCATGAATCGGGGGCGGGAGACCCAGTACTTC. It encodes CASSMNRGRETQYF. Filled out from reference TRBV11-2 and TRBJ2-5, the complete variable domain reads EAGVAQSPRYKIIEKRQSVAFWCNPISGHATLYWYQQILGQGPKLLIQFQNNGVVDDSQLPKDRFSAERLKGVDSTLKIQPAKLEDSAVYLCASSMNRGRETQYFGPGTRLLVL.

This clonotype turned up a few times. The chain uses TRBV11-2 and TRBJ2-7, with D tentatively TRBD1 or TRBD2 (6 bases each). The CDR3 has 12 residues. Germline loops: CDR1 SGHAT, CDR2 FQNNGV. The V gene lost 5 bases and the J gene lost 7 bases, with 12 bases spanning the gap. The CDR3 coding sequence is TGTGCCAGCAGCCCGGGGGCCGGGGAGCAGTACTTC. Translating gives CASSPGAGEQYF. Full variable domain (rest looked up from reference TRBV11-2 and TRBJ2-7): EAGVAQSPRYKIIEKRQSVAFWCNPISGHATLYWYQQILGQGPKLLIQFQNNGVVDDSQLPKDRFSAERLKGVDSTLKIQPAKLEDSAVYLCASSPGAGEQYFGPGTRLTVT.

In its sample, this clonotype was seen a few times. The chain links TRBV7-2 to TRBJ1-1; tentatively, D is TRBD1 (5 bases). The germline V and J ends were trimmed by 2 bases and 7 bases, with 11 bases remaining between them. This CDR3 region has 13 residues. Germline V gene lookup returns CDR1 SGHTA and CDR2 FQGNSA. The chain's CDR3 is CASSLSGGDEAFF. CDR3 sequence (DNA): TGTGCCAGCAGCTTATCCGGGGGTGATGAAGCTTTCTTT.

This chain links TRBV6-1 with TRBJ1-1; D is uncertain. Per the germline V gene, CDR1 is MNHNS and CDR2 is SASEGT. Trimming took 6 bases from V and 1 from J, leaving 9 bases between them. This CDR3 spans 13 amino acids. CDR3 amino acids: CASRAASNTEAFF. CDR3 sequence (DNA): TGTGCCAGCAGAGCGGCCTCGAACACTGAAGCTTTCTTT.

The V and J genes are TRBV11-2 and TRBJ2-7; the D gene is possibly TRBD2 (5 bases). CDR3 length equals 15 residues. CDR1 is SGHAT and CDR2 is FQNNGV in the germline V gene. V dropped 2 bases and J dropped 3 bases, with 14 bases sitting between them. Written as DNA, the CDR3 is TGTGCCAGCAGCTTACGTAGCGAGATTATCTACGAGCAGTACTTC. Its protein is CASSLRSEIIYEQYF.

The sample holds a few counts of this clonotype. This sequence joins TRBV20-1 and TRBJ2-7; 8 bases map to TRBD2. CDR3 length: 13 residues. CDR1 and CDR2 from the germline V gene are DFQATT and SNEGSKA (reference sequence). With V trimmed by 6 bases and J by 3 bases, 7 bases remained unmatched. This CDR3 reads CSALIAGHYEQYF. CDR3 nucleotide sequence: TGCAGTGCCCTAATAGCGGGACACTACGAGCAGTACTTC.

In its sample, this clonotype was seen a few times. This chain connects TRBV24-1 to TRBJ2-7, with D unresolved. The V end was cut by 11 bases, the J end by 1 base, with 14 bases between. This CDR3 contains 13 residues. Germline V gene data show CDR1 as KGHDR and CDR2 as SFDVKD. CDR3 in DNA: TGTGCCAAAAGACGACACATTTCCTACGAGCAGTACTTC. Amino acids: CAKRRHISYEQYF.

This clonotype was seen only a few times. The CDR3 DNA reads TGTGCCAGCAGCCCCTCCGGGGTGATGGGTTATGAAAAACTGTTTTTT. It specifies CASSPSGVMGYEKLFF. The rearrangement joins TRBV7-9 to TRBJ1-4; no reliable D call. Germline CDR1 reads SEHNR; CDR2 reads FQNEAQ (reference sequence). This CDR3 comprises 16 residues. V lost 5 bases to trimming and J lost 6 bases, with 19 bases between them.

This clonotype was counted between two and nine times. This chain uses TRBV12-3 or TRBV12-4 with TRBJ1-5, with TRBD1 as a possible D gene (5 bases). V dropped 2 bases and J dropped 8 bases, with 7 bases sitting between them. The CDR3 length is 12 residues. CDR3 in DNA: TGTGCCAGCAGTTTATTAGGGGAGCCCCAGCATTTT. Protein product: CASSLLGEPQHF.

The rearrangement joins TRBV2 to TRBJ1-2, with a possible D match to TRBD1 (6 bases). Germline V gene sequence: CDR1 SNHLY, CDR2 FYNNEI. V lost 3 bases and J lost 8, with 22 bases in between. This CDR3 region has 16 residues. As DNA, the CDR3 is TGTGCCAGCAGTGACCCCAGGGGCCAATTTCTATCCGGCTACACCTTC. Its translation is CASSDPRGQFLSGYTF.

The V and J genes are TRBV28 and TRBJ2-7; D is uncertain. The germline V and J ends were trimmed by 8 bases and 2 bases, with 13 bases remaining between them. The CDR3 spans 13 residues. The germline CDR1 and CDR2 sequences are MDHEN and SYDVKM. The CDR3 loop is CASSGELPYEQYF. CDR3 nucleotides: TGTGCCAGCTCAGGCGAACTTCCCTACGAGCAGTACTTC.

There are many counts of this clonotype. This chain joins TRBV2 and TRBJ2-1; no reliable D call. Trimming left V 6 bases short and J 7 bases short, with 10 bases between. The CDR3 covers 12 residues. Germline CDR1 SNHLY, CDR2 FYNNEI. CDR3 in amino acids: CASSSTNNEQFF. Written as DNA, the CDR3 is TGTGCCAGCAGCTCGACCAATAATGAGCAGTTCTTC.

The chain couples TRBV5-1 to TRBJ2-3; D remains ambiguous. The germline V and J ends were trimmed by 4 bases and 0 bases, with 9 bases remaining between them. The germline CDR1 and CDR2 sequences are SGHRS and YFSETQ. The CDR3 runs to 14 residues. This CDR3 reads CASSKDWSTDTQYF. DNA for the CDR3: TGCGCCAGCAGCAAAGACTGGAGCACAGATACGCAGTATTTT.

This clonotype was counted between two and nine times. V and J are TRBV2 and TRBJ2-4, with 9 bases aligning to TRBD1. The CDR3 is made up of 14 amino acids. The junction had 8 bases not matched to a gene; V was cut back by 9 bases and J by 5 bases. CDR1 is SNHLY and CDR2 is FYNNEI in the germline V gene. This chain's CDR3 is CASRTGQGQNIQYF. The DNA of the CDR3 is TGTGCCAGTCGTACGGGACAGGGACAAAACATTCAGTACTTC.

In its sample, this clonotype was seen a few times. The chain combines TRBV3-1 with TRBJ2-3; a weak D match, TRBD1 (6 bases). From germline, CDR1 is LGHDT and CDR2 YNNKEL (reference sequence). CDR3 length: 15 amino acids. V shed 8 bases and J shed 2 bases, with 17 bases lying between them. Here the CDR3 DNA reads TGTGCCAGCTACGGGACATGGGCGGACACAGATACGCAGTATTTT. It specifies CASYGTWADTDTQYF.